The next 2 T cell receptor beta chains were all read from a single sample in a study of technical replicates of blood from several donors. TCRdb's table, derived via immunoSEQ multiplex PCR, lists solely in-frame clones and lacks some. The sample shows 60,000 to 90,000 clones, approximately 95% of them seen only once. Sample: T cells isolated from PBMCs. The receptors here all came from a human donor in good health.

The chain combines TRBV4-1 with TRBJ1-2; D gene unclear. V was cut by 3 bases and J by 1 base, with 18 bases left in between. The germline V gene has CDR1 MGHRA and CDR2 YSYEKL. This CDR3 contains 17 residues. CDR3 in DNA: TGCGCCAGCAGCCACCTCACCGGACTAAGAAGTAACTATGGCTACACCTTC. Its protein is CASSHLTGLRSNYGYTF.

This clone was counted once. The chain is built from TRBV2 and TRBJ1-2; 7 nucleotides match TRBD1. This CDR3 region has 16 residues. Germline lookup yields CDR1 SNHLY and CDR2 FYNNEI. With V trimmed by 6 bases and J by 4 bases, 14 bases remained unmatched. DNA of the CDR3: TGTGCCAGCAGGGCCAGACAGGGTGGGGGAATCTATGGCTACACCTTC. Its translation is CASRARQGGGIYGYTF. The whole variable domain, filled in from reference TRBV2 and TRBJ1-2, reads EPEVTQTPSHQVTQMGQEVILRCVPISNHLYFYWYRQILGQKVEFLVSFYNNEISEKSEIFDDQFSVERPDGSNFTLKIRSTKLEDSAMYFCASRARQGGGIYGYTFGSGTRLTVV.